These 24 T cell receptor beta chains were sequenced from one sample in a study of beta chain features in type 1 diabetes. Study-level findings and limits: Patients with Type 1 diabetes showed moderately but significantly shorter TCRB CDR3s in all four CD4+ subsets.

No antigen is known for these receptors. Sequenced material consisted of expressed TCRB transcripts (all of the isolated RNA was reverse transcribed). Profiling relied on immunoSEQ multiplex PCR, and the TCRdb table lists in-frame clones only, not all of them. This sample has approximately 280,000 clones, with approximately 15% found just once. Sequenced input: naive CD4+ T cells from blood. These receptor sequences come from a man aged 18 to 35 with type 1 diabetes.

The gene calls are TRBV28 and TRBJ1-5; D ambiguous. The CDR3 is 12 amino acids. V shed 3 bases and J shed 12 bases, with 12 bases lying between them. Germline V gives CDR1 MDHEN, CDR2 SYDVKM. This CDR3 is CASSLSRSSQHF. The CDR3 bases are TGTGCCAGCAGTTTGTCTAGGTCGAGCCAGCATTTT.

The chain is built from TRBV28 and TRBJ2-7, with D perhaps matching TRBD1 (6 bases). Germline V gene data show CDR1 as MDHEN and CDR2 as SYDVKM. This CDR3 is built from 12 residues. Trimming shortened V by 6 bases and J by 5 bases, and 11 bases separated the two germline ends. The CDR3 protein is CASRYRVNEQYF. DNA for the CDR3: TGTGCCAGCAGATACAGGGTTAACGAGCAGTACTTC.

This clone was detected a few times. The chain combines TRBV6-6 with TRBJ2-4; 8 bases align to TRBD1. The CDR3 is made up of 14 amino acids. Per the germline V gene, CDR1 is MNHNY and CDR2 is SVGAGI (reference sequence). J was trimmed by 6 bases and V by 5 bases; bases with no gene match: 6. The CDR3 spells CASSPQTGVNIQYF. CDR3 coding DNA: TGTGCCAGCAGTCCCCAGACAGGGGTAAACATTCAGTACTTC.

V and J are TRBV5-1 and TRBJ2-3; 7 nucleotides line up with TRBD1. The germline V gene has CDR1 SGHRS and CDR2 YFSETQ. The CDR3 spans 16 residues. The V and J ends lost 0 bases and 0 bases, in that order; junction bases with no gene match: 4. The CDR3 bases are TGCGCCAGCAGCTTGGGGGGGACAGCGAGCACAGATACGCAGTATTTT. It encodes CASSLGGTASTDTQYF.

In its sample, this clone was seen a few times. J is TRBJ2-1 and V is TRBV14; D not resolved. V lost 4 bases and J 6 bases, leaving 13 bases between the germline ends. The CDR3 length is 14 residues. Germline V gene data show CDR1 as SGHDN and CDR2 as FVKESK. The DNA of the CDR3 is TGTGCCAGCAGCCCCCAGGATCGGCTCAATGAGCAGTTCTTC. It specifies CASSPQDRLNEQFF. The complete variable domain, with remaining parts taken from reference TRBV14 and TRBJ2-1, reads EAGVTQFPSHSVIEKGQTVTLRCDPISGHDNLYWYRRVMGKEIKFLLHFVKESKQDESGMPNNRFLAERTGGTYSTLKVQPAELEDSGVYFCASSPQDRLNEQFFGPGTRLTVL.

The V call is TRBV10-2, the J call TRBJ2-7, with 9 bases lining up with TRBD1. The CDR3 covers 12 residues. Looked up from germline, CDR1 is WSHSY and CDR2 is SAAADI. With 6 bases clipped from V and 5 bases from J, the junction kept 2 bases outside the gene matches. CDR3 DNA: TGCGCCAGCAGGGACAGGGGCGACGAGCAGTACTTC. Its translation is CASRDRGDEQYF.

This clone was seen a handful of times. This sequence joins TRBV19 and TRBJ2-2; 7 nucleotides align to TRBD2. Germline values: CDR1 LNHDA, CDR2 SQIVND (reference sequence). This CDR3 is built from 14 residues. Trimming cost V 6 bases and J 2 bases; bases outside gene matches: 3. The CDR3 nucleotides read TGTGCCAGTAGGTCGGGAGGTAACACCGGGGAGCTGTTTTTT. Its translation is CASRSGGNTGELFF.

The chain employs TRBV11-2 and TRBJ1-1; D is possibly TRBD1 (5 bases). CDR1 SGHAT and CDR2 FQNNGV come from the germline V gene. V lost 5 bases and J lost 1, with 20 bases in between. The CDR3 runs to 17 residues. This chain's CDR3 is CASSIRGYNHENTEAFF. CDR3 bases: TGTGCCAGCAGCATAAGGGGTTACAACCATGAGAACACTGAAGCTTTCTTT.

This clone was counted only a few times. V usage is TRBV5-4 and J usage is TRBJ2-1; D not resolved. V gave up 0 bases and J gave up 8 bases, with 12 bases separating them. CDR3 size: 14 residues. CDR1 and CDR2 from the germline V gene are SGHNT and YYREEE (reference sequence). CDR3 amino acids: CASSLDTRLDEQFF. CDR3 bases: TGTGCCAGCAGCTTGGACACCCGTTTGGATGAGCAGTTCTTC. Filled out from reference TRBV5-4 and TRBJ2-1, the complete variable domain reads ETGVTQSPTHLIKTRGQQVTLRCSSQSGHNTVSWYQQALGQGPQFIFQYYREEENGRGNFPPRFSGLQFPNYSSELNVNALELDDSALYLCASSLDTRLDEQFFGPGTRLTVL.

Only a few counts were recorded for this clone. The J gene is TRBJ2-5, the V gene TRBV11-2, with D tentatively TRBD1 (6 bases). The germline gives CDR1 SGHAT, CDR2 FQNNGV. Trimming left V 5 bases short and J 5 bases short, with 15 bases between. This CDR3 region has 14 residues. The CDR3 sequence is CASSHPRQEETQYF. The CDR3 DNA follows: TGTGCCAGCAGCCACCCTCGACAGGAGGAGACCCAGTACTTC.

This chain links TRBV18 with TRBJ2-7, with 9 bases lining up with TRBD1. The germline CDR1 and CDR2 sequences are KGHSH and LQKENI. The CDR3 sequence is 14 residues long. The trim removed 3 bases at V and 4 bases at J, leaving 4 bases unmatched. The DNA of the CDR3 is TGTGCCAGCTCACCGACAGGGGGGAAGTACGAGCAGTACTTC. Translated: CASSPTGGKYEQYF.

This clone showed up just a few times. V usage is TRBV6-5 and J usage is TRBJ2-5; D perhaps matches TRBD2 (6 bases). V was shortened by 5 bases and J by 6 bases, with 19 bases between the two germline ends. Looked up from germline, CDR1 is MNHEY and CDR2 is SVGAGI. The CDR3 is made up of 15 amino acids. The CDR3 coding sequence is TGTGCCAGCAGTACACCGGGACTCGGATCCCAGACCCAGTACTTC. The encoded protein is CASSTPGLGSQTQYF.

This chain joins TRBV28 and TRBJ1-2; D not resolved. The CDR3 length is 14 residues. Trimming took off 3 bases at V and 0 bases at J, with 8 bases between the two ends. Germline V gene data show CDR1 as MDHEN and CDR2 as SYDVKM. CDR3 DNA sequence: TGTGCCAGCAGTTTTGGCCCCTCTAACTATGGCTACACCTTC. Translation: CASSFGPSNYGYTF.

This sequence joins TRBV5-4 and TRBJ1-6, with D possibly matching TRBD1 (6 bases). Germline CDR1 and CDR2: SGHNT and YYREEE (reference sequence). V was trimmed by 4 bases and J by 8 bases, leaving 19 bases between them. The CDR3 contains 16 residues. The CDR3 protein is CASSAGGPGRDSPLHF. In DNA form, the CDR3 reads TGTGCCAGCAGCGCCGGGGGGCCAGGCAGGGATTCACCCCTCCACTTT.

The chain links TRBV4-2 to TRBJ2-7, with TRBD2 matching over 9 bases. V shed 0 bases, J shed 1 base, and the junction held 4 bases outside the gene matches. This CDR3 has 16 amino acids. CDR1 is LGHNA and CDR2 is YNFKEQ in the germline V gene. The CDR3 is CASSQDEAGGSYEQYF. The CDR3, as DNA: TGTGCCAGCAGCCAAGATGAGGCGGGAGGGTCCTACGAGCAGTACTTC.

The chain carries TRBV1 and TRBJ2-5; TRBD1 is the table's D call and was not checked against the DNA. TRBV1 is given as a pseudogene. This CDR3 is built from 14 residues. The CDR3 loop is CTSSRRQGRETQYF. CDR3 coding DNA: TGCACCAGCAGCCGCAGACAGGGAAGAGAGACCCAGTACTTC.

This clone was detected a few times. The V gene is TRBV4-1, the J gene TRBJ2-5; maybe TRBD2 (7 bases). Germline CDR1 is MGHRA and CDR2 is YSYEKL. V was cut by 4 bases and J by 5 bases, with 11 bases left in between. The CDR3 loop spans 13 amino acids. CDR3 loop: CASSLTGGETQYF. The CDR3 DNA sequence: TGCGCCAGCAGCCTAACGGGGGGCGAGACCCAGTACTTC.

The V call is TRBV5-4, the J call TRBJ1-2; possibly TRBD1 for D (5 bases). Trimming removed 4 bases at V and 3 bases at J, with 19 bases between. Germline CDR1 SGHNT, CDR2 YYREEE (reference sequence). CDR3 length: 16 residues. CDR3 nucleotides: TGTGCCAGCAGCCCCCACTCCGGGGGGGGAGACTATGGCTACACCTTC. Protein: CASSPHSGGGDYGYTF.

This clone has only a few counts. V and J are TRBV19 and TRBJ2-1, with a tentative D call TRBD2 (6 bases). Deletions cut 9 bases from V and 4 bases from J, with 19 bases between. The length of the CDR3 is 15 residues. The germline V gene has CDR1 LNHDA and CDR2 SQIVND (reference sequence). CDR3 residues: CASRGLHTMYNEQFF. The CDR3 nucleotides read TGTGCCAGCCGGGGACTCCACACGATGTACAATGAGCAGTTCTTC.

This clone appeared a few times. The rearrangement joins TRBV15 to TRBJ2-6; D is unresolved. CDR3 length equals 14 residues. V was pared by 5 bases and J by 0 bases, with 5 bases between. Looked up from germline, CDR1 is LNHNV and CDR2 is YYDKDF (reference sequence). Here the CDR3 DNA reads TGTGCCACCAGCCGCTACTCTGGGGCCAACGTCCTGACTTTC. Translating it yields CATSRYSGANVLTF.

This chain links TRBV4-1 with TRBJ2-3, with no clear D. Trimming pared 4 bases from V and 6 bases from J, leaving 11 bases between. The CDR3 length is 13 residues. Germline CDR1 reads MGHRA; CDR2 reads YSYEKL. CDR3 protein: CASSRPDSDTQYF. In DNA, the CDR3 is TGCGCCAGCAGCCGTCCCGACTCGGATACGCAGTATTTT.

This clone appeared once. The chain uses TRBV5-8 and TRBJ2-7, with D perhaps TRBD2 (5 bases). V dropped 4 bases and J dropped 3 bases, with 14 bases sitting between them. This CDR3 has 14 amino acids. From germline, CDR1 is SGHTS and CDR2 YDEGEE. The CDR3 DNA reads TGTGCCAGCAGCAAGGAGGATCGGGGCTACGAGCAGTACTTC. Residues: CASSKEDRGYEQYF.

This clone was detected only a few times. CDR3 region: CASSRQGVYGYTF. In nucleotides, the CDR3 is TGTGCCAGCAGCCGACAGGGTGTCTATGGCTACACCTTC. V and J are TRBV5-6 and TRBJ1-2; 7 positions match TRBD1. Germline CDR1 is SGHDT and CDR2 is YYEEEE. CDR3 length: 13 amino acids. Losses at the gene ends were 4 bases for V and 4 bases for J; bases not matched to a gene: 4.

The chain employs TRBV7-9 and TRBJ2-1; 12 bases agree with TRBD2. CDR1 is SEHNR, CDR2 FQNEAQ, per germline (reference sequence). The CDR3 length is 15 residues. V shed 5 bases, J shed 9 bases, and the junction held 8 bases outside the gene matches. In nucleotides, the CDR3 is TGTGCCAGCAGCCTAAGGCGACTAGCGGGAGTTGAGCAGTTCTTC. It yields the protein CASSLRRLAGVEQFF.